This T cell receptor (beta chain) was sequenced in a study of blood T cell repertoires in COVID-19. Germline V gene sequence: CDR1 MNHNS, CDR2 SASEGT. Trimming at V came to 4 bases and at J to 0 bases, leaving 5 bases not matched to a gene. The CDR3 spans 17 residues. In the authors' methods: Reference gene primer amplification gave nucleated cell count estimates. Generated by immunoSEQ multiplex PCR, the TCRdb table keeps only in-frame clones and is missing some. That table furnishes V, J and clone size, whereas the DNA furnished D and trimming. The sample has some 97,000 clones, about 86% seen once. This study enrolled people aged about 18 to 100 from about 26 US geographic areas. In assigning cohorts, the study relied on participant-reported clinical history. Each recovered donor of Cohort 3 presented with two negative PCRs, clearance, or symptom resolution.

The TCR sequence derives from a woman between 50 and 59 years old who had recovered from COVID-19. This rearrangement joins TRBV6-1 to TRBJ2-1; 11 nucleotides agree with TRBD2. Sequencing input: PBMCs or T cells enriched from blood (not recorded which). CDR3 sequence reads: CASSGGLAGGSYNEQFF. In DNA, the CDR3 is TGTGCCAGCAGTGGGGGGCTAGCGGGAGGCTCCTACAATGAGCAGTTCTTC.